What follows are 15 T cell receptor beta chains derived from one specimen sequenced in a study of CD4+ T cells in melanoma. Assay: immunoSEQ multiplex PCR; the TCRdb copy retains only in-frame clones and omits some. The sample carries 20,000 to 25,000 clones, over 75% recorded once. Specimen: cells from a culture (not recorded whether cultured in vitro). The receptors were gathered from a human donor with melanoma.

This clone was picked up one time. The chain recombines TRBV6-6 with TRBJ1-2; no firm D call. Looked up from germline, CDR1 is MNHNY and CDR2 is SVGAGI (reference sequence). CDR3 length equals 13 residues. Trimming removed 6 bases from V and 6 bases from J, with 14 bases in between. The CDR3 sequence is CASRADSSDGYTF. Written as DNA, the CDR3 is TGTGCCAGCAGGGCGGACTCCTCCGATGGCTACACCTTC.

The chain combines TRBV19 with TRBJ1-2, with D hard to call. The CDR3 is made up of 13 amino acids. V gave up 4 bases and J gave up 5 bases, with 11 bases separating them. The germline V gene has CDR1 LNHDA and CDR2 SQIVND (reference sequence). Written as DNA, the CDR3 is TGTGCCAGTAGTACCCGCGGTCCGTATGGCTACACCTTC. Translated: CASSTRGPYGYTF.

The sample holds one count of this clone. The chain combines TRBV7-2 with TRBJ1-2; 11 nucleotides align to TRBD1. CDR1 is SGHTA and CDR2 is FQGNSA in the germline V gene. V shed 6 bases and J 4 bases; nucleotides not matched to a gene: 4. The CDR3 is made up of 14 amino acids. This chain's CDR3 is CASSRTGGVYGYTF. The CDR3 nucleotides read TGTGCCAGCAGTCGGACAGGGGGCGTCTATGGCTACACCTTC.

This chain joins TRBV7-9 and TRBJ1-1; no firm D call. V lost 1 base and J 0 bases, leaving 9 bases between the germline ends. Germline-derived CDR1 and CDR2 are SEHNR and FQNEAQ (reference sequence). The CDR3 sequence is 15 residues long. The CDR3 DNA is TGTGCCAGCAGCTTAGACGGTACAATGAACACTGAAGCTTTCTTT. Translating gives CASSLDGTMNTEAFF.

The chain employs TRBV5-1 and TRBJ1-1; 8 nucleotides align to TRBD1. This CDR3 is built from 16 residues. Germline V gene lookup returns CDR1 SGHRS and CDR2 YFSETQ. V gave up 5 bases and J gave up 6 bases; unmatched junction bases: 15. CDR3 coding DNA: TGCGCCAGCAGGACAGGGGTTTCGTGGGGATTGTCTGAAGCTTTCTTT. The encoded protein is CASRTGVSWGLSEAFF. The variable domain in full, with the rest retrieved from reference TRBV5-1 and TRBJ1-1, is KAGVTQTPRYLIKTRGQQVTLSCSPISGHRSVSWYQQTPGQGLQFLFEYFSETQRNKGNFPGRFSGRQFSNSRSEMNVSTLELGDSALYLCASRTGVSWGLSEAFFGQGTRLTVV.

The CDR3 is CASSWGNGYTF. For the CDR3, the DNA is TGTGCCAGCAGTTGGGGAAACGGCTACACCTTC. The chain combines TRBV6-5 with TRBJ1-2; D not resolved. Germline V CDR1 and CDR2: MNHEY, SVGAGI. The CDR3 contains 11 residues. The V and J ends lost 4 bases and 8 bases respectively, with 8 bases between them.

The V and J genes are TRBV5-4 and TRBJ2-1; a weak D match, TRBD1 (7 bases). This CDR3 has 13 residues. The germline gives CDR1 SGHNT, CDR2 YYREEE (reference sequence). Trimming removed 4 bases from V and 10 bases from J, with 15 bases in between. This CDR3 is CASSQVQGREQFF. For the CDR3, the DNA is TGTGCCAGCAGCCAAGTACAGGGGAGGGAGCAGTTCTTC.

This clone was found a few times. The rearrangement links TRBV19 to TRBJ2-3; 7 nucleotides align to TRBD1. V shed 4 bases and J 0 bases; nucleotides not matched to a gene: 13. CDR3 size: 18 residues. Germline CDR1 and CDR2: LNHDA and SQIVND (reference sequence). DNA of the CDR3: TGTGCCAGTAGTAAACGGACAGGTGGGGAATACAGCACAGATACGCAGTATTTT. Encoded protein: CASSKRTGGEYSTDTQYF.

With regard to this clone: One end of the junction is discordant with germline, which a read error may explain. The chain is built from TRBV4-1 and TRBJ2-3; TRBD2 agrees at 10 bases. CDR1 MGHRA and CDR2 YSYEKL come from the germline V gene. The CDR3 totals 17 residues. CDR3 in amino acids: CASSQSLAGVLTYTQYF. Here the CDR3 DNA reads TGCGCCAGCAGCCAGTCTCTAGCGGGGGTACTCACATATACGCAGTATTTT.

This clone has just one count. V gene TRBV29-1 combines with J gene TRBJ1-2, with 7 bases that match TRBD1. CDR3 length: 16 amino acids. Germline-derived CDR1 and CDR2 are SQVTM and ANQGSEA. Trimming at V came to 0 bases and at J to 6 bases, leaving 13 bases not matched to a gene. CDR3 region: CSVEEGQKEGSHGYTF. The DNA for the CDR3 is TGCAGCGTTGAAGAGGGACAGAAGGAAGGGTCCCATGGCTACACCTTC. Filled out from reference TRBV29-1 and TRBJ1-2, the complete variable domain reads SAVISQKPSRDICQRGTSLTIQCQVDSQVTMMFWYRQQPGQSLTLIATANQGSEATYESGFVIDKFPISRPNLTFSTLTVSNMSPEDSSIYLCSVEEGQKEGSHGYTFGSGTRLTVV.

The gene calls are TRBV7-9 and TRBJ1-2, with D perhaps matching TRBD1 (5 bases). The germline CDR1 and CDR2 sequences are SEHNR and FQNEAQ (reference sequence). The CDR3 runs to 12 residues. V was shortened by 6 bases and J by 3 bases, with 8 bases between the two germline ends. CDR3 DNA: TGTGCCAGCAGGGGGCTGGACTATGGCTACACCTTC. It translates to CASRGLDYGYTF.

The V call is TRBV30, the J call TRBJ2-5, with 7 bases aligning to TRBD1. The germline V gene encodes CDR1 GTSNPN and CDR2 SVGIG (reference sequence). The CDR3 has 15 residues. V trimming: 2 bases; J trimming: 4 bases; junction bases outside the gene matches: 10. CDR3 DNA sequence: TGTGCCTGGAGTATCCAGACAGGGATGGGAGAGACCCAGTACTTC. It is translated as CAWSIQTGMGETQYF.

This chain connects TRBV10-1 to TRBJ2-3, with D perhaps TRBD1 (6 bases). Germline CDR1 and CDR2: WNHNN and SYGVQD (reference sequence). V was pared by 3 bases and J by 4 bases, with 14 bases between. This CDR3 region has 15 residues. CDR3 in amino acids: CASSEGGISADTQYF. CDR3 DNA: TGCGCCAGCAGTGAAGGGGGTATAAGCGCAGATACGCAGTATTTT.

The chain carries TRBV19 and TRBJ2-4; 9 bases fit TRBD2. Germline V CDR1 and CDR2: LNHDA, SQIVND (reference sequence). There are 17 residues in the CDR3. V gave up 6 bases and J gave up 0 bases; unmatched junction bases: 9. CDR3 sequence reads: CASRRRGGLIAKNIQYF. The CDR3 nucleotides are TGTGCCAGTAGGAGGCGGGGGGGGCTGATAGCCAAAAACATTCAGTACTTC.

V is TRBV6-1 and J is TRBJ1-1; no clear D. This CDR3 contains 14 residues. Germline values: CDR1 MNHNS, CDR2 SASEGT. Trimming removed 2 bases from V and 0 bases from J, with 7 bases in between. The CDR3 loop is CASSEYTLNTEAFF. In DNA, the CDR3 is TGTGCCAGCAGTGAATATACCCTGAACACTGAAGCTTTCTTT.